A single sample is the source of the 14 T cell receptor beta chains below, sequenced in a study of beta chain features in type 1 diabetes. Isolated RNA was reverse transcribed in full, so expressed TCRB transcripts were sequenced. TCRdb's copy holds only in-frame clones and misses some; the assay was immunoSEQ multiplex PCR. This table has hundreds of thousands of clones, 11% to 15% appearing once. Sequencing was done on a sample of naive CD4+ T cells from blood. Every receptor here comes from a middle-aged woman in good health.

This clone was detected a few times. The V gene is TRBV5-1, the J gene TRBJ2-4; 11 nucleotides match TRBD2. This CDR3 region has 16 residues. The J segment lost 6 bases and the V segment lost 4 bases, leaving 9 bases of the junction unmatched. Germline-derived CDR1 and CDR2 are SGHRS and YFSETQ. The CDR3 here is CASSTSTSGEGNIQYF. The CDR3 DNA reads TGCGCCAGCAGCACCTCGACTAGCGGGGAGGGAAACATTCAGTACTTC.

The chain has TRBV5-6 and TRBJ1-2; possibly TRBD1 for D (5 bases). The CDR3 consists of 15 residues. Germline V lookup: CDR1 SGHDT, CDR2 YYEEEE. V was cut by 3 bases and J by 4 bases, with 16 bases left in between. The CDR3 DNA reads TGTGCCAGCAGCTACAGAACCAGGGCCGGCTATGGCTACACCTTC. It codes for CASSYRTRAGYGYTF.

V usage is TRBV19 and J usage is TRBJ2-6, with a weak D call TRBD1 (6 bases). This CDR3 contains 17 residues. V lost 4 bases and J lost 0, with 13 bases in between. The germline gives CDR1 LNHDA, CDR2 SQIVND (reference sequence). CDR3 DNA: TGTGCCAGTAGTAGCTGGACAGTGACCTCTGGGGCCAACGTCCTGACTTTC. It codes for CASSSWTVTSGANVLTF.

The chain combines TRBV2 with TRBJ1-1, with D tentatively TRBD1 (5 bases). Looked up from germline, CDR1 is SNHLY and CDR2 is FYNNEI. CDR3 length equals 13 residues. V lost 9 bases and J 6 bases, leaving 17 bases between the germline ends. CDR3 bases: TGTGCCAGTTTCAGGGAGGATAACGCTGAAGCTTTCTTT. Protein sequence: CASFREDNAEAFF.

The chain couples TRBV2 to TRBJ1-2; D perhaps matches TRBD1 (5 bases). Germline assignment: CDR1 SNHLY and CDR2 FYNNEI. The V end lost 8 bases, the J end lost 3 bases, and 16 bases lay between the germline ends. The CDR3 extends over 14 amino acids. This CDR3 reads CASGHAPLYYGYTF. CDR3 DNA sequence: TGTGCCAGCGGACACGCTCCCTTATACTATGGCTACACCTTC.

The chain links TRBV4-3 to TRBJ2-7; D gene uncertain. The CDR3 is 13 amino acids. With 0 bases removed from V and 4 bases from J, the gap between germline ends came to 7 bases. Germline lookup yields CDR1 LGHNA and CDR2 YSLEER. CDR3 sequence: CASSQDLGYEQYF. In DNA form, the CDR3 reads TGCGCCAGCAGCCAAGATCTAGGTTACGAGCAGTACTTC.

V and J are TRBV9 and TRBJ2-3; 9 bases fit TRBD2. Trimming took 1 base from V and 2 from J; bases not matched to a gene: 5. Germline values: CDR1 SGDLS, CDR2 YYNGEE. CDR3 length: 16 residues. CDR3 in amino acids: CASSVIGGGATDTQYF. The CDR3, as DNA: TGTGCCAGCAGCGTAATCGGCGGGGGGGCCACAGATACGCAGTATTTT.

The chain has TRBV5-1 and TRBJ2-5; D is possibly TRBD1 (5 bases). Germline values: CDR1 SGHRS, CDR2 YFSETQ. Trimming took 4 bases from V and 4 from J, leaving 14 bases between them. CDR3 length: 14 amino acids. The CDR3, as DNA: TGCGCCAGCAGCGACCCCAGGGTGAGAGAGACCCAGTACTTC. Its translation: CASSDPRVRETQYF.

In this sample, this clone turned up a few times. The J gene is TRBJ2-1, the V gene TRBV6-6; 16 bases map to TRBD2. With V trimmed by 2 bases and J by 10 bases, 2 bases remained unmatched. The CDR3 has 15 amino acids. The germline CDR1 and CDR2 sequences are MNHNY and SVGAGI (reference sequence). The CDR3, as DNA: TGTGCCAGCAGTTACGGGACTAGCGGGGGGGAAGAGCAGTTCTTC. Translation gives CASSYGTSGGEEQFF.

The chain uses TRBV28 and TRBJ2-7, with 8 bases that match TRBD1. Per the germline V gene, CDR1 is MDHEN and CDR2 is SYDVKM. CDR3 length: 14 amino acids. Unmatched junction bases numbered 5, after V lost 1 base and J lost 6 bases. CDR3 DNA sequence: TGTGCCAGCAGTTTATCAGGGGGCGCGTCCGAGCAGTACTTC. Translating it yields CASSLSGGASEQYF.

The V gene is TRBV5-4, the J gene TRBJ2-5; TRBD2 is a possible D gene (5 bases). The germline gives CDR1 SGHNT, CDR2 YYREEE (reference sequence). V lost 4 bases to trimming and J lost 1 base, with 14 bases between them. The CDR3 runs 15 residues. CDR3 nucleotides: TGTGCCAGCAGCGCACCTCCGGGATCCCAAGAGACCCAGTACTTC. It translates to CASSAPPGSQETQYF.

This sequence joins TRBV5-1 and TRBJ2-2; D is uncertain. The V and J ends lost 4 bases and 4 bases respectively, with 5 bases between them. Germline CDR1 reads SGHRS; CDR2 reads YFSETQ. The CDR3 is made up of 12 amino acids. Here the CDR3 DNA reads TGCGCCAGCAGCCATCCCACCGGGGAGCTGTTTTTT. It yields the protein CASSHPTGELFF.

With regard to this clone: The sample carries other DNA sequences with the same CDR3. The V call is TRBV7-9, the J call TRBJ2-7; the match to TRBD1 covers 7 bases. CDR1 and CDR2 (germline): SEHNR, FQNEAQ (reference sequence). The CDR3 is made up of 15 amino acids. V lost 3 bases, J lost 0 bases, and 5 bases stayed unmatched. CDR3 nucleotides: TGTGCCAGCAGCTTGGTGGGGACAGTCTCCTACGAGCAGTACTTC. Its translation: CASSLVGTVSYEQYF.

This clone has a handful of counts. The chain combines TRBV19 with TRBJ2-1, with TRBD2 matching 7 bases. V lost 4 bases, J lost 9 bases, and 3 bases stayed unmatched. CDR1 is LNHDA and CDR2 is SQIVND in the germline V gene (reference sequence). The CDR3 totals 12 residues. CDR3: CASSRGGIEQFF. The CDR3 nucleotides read TGTGCCAGTAGTAGGGGGGGTATTGAGCAGTTCTTC.